This passage covers 30 T cell receptor beta chains from one sample sequenced in a study of shared clonotypes between healthy human individuals. TCRdb's table, derived via immunoSEQ multiplex PCR, lists solely in-frame clones and lacks some. The data show about 2.2 million clones, around 95% seen once. CD8 cells classed as naive were CD45RO-negative and positively selected for CCR7, excluding terminally differentiated effector memory CD45RA+ cells. Sequenced input: naive CD8+ T cells from PBMCs. Receptors originate from a man aged 18 to 29 in good health. Some clones in this sample may be carry-over from other donors' samples.

The CDR3 reads CASSLSDGAYEQYF. In DNA, the CDR3 is TGTGCCAGCAGTTTATCCGACGGAGCCTACGAGCAGTACTTC. The chain carries TRBV27 and TRBJ2-7; D call uncertain. Trimming removed 0 bases from V and 2 bases from J, with 8 bases in between. This CDR3 has 14 residues. From germline, CDR1 is MNHEY and CDR2 SMNVEV (reference sequence).

V and J are TRBV27 and TRBJ2-1; D may be TRBD2 (5 bases). The CDR3 sequence is 15 residues long. V gave up 4 bases and J gave up 7 bases, with 17 bases separating them. The germline V gene encodes CDR1 MNHEY and CDR2 SMNVEV (reference sequence). The CDR3 loop reads CASSYVGFRGNEQFF. CDR3 nucleotides: TGTGCCAGCAGTTACGTGGGTTTCAGAGGGAATGAGCAGTTCTTC.

J is TRBJ1-3 and V is TRBV6-1; a possible D gene is TRBD1 (6 bases). The CDR3 covers 16 residues. Germline V gene sequence: CDR1 MNHNS, CDR2 SASEGT. With 2 bases removed from V and 3 bases from J, the gap between germline ends came to 14 bases. The CDR3 loop is CASSEWTVRSGNTIYF. The CDR3 DNA reads as TGTGCCAGCAGTGAATGGACAGTTAGAAGTGGAAACACCATATATTTT.

The gene calls are TRBV7-9 and TRBJ1-1, with TRBD1 matching over 7 bases. The trim removed 5 bases at V and 10 bases at J, leaving 10 bases unmatched. The CDR3 has 13 residues. Germline CDR1 and CDR2: SEHNR and FQNEAQ (reference sequence). CDR3 coding DNA: TGTGCCAGCAGCCAAGACAGGGAACATCCAGCTTTCTTT. It specifies CASSQDREHPAFF. The full variable domain, in which reference TRBV7-9 and TRBJ1-1 provide the parts outside the CDR3, is DTGVSQNPRHKITKRGQNVTFRCDPISEHNRLYWYRQTLGQGPEFLTYFQNEAQLEKSRLLSDRFSAERPKGSFSTLEIQRTEQGDSAMYLCASSQDREHPAFFGQGTRLTVV.

V gene TRBV27 combines with J gene TRBJ1-2; no firm D call. Germline-derived CDR1 and CDR2 are MNHEY and SMNVEV (reference sequence). Trimming stripped 0 bases from V and 3 bases from J, with 14 bases between. The CDR3 has 16 amino acids. In DNA, the CDR3 is TGTGCCAGCAGTTTATCCGGGATAGGGATCGACTATGGCTACACCTTC. Its protein is CASSLSGIGIDYGYTF.

The chain employs TRBV27 and TRBJ2-7; D gene unclear. Germline CDR1 MNHEY, CDR2 SMNVEV (reference sequence). The CDR3 runs 13 residues. Trimming pared 3 bases from V and 6 bases from J, leaving 12 bases between. The CDR3: CASSLRWQVEQYF. DNA for the CDR3: TGTGCCAGCAGTTTGAGGTGGCAGGTCGAGCAGTACTTC.

About this clone: Other DNA sequences of this sample code for an identical CDR3. The CDR3 region is CASSLAGAYEQYF. Written as DNA, the CDR3 is TGTGCCAGCAGCTTAGCAGGGGCCTACGAGCAGTACTTC. The chain has TRBV7-2 and TRBJ2-7; D perhaps matches TRBD1 (5 bases). The CDR3 has 13 amino acids. V gave up 0 bases and J gave up 2 bases, with 5 bases separating them. CDR1 is SGHTA and CDR2 is FQGNSA in the germline V gene.

The genes are TRBV6-1 and TRBJ2-1; tentative D call: TRBD2 (6 bases). The CDR3 length is 15 residues. With 2 bases removed from V and 1 base from J, the gap between germline ends came to 9 bases. Germline CDR1 and CDR2: MNHNS and SASEGT. CDR3 residues: CASSEWSGSYNEQFF. DNA for the CDR3: TGTGCCAGCAGTGAATGGAGCGGGTCCTACAATGAGCAGTTCTTC.

J is TRBJ2-1 and V is TRBV10-3; D is ambiguous. The V and J ends lost 0 bases and 5 bases respectively, with 14 bases between them. The CDR3 is made up of 16 amino acids. Germline V gene data show CDR1 as ENHRY and CDR2 as SYGVKD. The CDR3 DNA reads TGTGCCATCAGTGAGTCGAATATGGTCCTGAACAATGAGCAGTTCTTC. Translated, it gives CAISESNMVLNNEQFF.

The rearrangement joins TRBV19 to TRBJ2-1; D is unresolved. Between the trimmed V and J ends, which lost 3 bases and 6 bases, there was a span of 12 bases. CDR3 length: 14 amino acids. Per germline, CDR1 LNHDA and CDR2 SQIVND (reference sequence). The CDR3 protein is CASSINSRRNEQFF. DNA of the CDR3: TGTGCCAGTAGTATTAACTCCCGCCGCAATGAGCAGTTCTTC.

The sample holds one count of this clone. This sequence joins TRBV11-3 and TRBJ2-1; 8 bases are a match to TRBD1. V dropped 5 bases and J dropped 5; count of bases not matched to a gene: 11. Germline CDR1 reads SGHNT; CDR2 reads YENEEA. This CDR3 contains 16 residues. The CDR3 DNA reads TGTGCCAGCAGCCCGCTCGGGACAGGACCGGACAATGAGCAGTTCTTC. It specifies CASSPLGTGPDNEQFF.

This chain connects TRBV28 to TRBJ2-2; D uncertain. The CDR3 is 14 residues long. Deletions cut 3 bases from V and 7 bases from J, with 12 bases between. Per germline, CDR1 MDHEN and CDR2 SYDVKM. CDR3: CASSFRAPYGELFF. CDR3 sequence (DNA): TGTGCCAGCAGTTTTAGAGCTCCCTACGGGGAGCTGTTTTTT.

The chain uses TRBV7-9 and TRBJ2-7; D is perhaps TRBD2 (6 bases). The CDR3 is 15 residues long. Germline V gene data show CDR1 as SEHNR and CDR2 as FQNEAQ (reference sequence). V was trimmed by 1 base and J by 1 base, leaving 11 bases between them. This CDR3 reads CASSLVPAGSYEQYF. DNA of the CDR3: TGTGCCAGCAGCTTAGTCCCAGCGGGTTCCTACGAGCAGTACTTC.

The chain combines TRBV19 with TRBJ1-5; D ambiguous. The CDR3 consists of 14 residues. V was shortened by 1 base and J by 8 bases, with 12 bases between the two germline ends. Germline V gene sequence: CDR1 LNHDA, CDR2 SQIVND (reference sequence). CDR3 amino acids: CASSIARGPKPQHF. In nucleotides, the CDR3 is TGTGCCAGTAGTATAGCTCGGGGTCCGAAGCCCCAGCATTTT.

The chain uses TRBV28 and TRBJ2-2, with a possible D match to TRBD1 (5 bases). CDR1 is MDHEN, CDR2 SYDVKM, per germline. V shed 8 bases and J shed 3 bases, with 13 bases lying between them. The CDR3 covers 14 residues. CDR3 region: CASGDRHYTGELFF. CDR3 nucleotide sequence: TGTGCCAGCGGAGACAGACACTACACCGGGGAGCTGTTTTTT.

The CDR3 DNA sequence: TGTGCCAGCAGCCCCCCCCGGGACAGCCCCTACGAGCAGTACTTC. This sequence encodes CASSPPRDSPYEQYF. The V and J genes are TRBV7-9 and TRBJ2-7, with 7 bases fitting TRBD1. This CDR3 has 15 amino acids. The V segment lost 5 bases and the J segment 2 bases; nucleotides outside the gene matches: 9. The germline V gene encodes CDR1 SEHNR and CDR2 FQNEAQ (reference sequence).

This clone was seen a handful of times. Other DNA variants within this sample encode the same CDR3. The CDR3 region has the DNA TGTGCCAGCAGTTTATGGGGCTATAGCAATCAGCCCCAGCATTTT. As protein: CASSLWGYSNQPQHF. The chain employs TRBV27 and TRBJ1-5; the D gene is possibly TRBD1 (5 bases). The V gene lost 1 base and the J gene lost 0 bases, with 7 bases spanning the gap. This CDR3 spans 15 amino acids. Germline V gene sequence: CDR1 MNHEY, CDR2 SMNVEV (reference sequence).

As regards this clone: Distinct nucleotide sequences in the sample also encode this CDR3. The chain has TRBV5-6 and TRBJ2-7; 8 nucleotides match TRBD1. CDR3 length equals 14 residues. With 4 bases clipped from V and 0 bases from J, the junction kept 3 bases outside the gene matches. Germline V gene data show CDR1 as SGHDT and CDR2 as YYEEEE. The CDR3 nucleotides are TGTGCCAGCAGCCCTGGACAGGGCTCCTACGAGCAGTACTTC. It translates to CASSPGQGSYEQYF.

The rearrangement links TRBV10-3 to TRBJ1-2; TRBD1 matches at 7 bases. The CDR3 has 16 amino acids. Germline V gene sequence: CDR1 ENHRY, CDR2 SYGVKD. The V segment lost 6 bases and the J segment 4 bases; nucleotides outside the gene matches: 14. CDR3 in DNA: TGTGCCATCAGGAGCCTACAGGGGATGCCGCCCTATGGCTACACCTTC. It encodes CAIRSLQGMPPYGYTF.

This clone was counted once. The genes are TRBV11-2 and TRBJ2-5, with 8 bases identical to TRBD1. Germline assignment: CDR1 SGHAT and CDR2 FQNNGV. The CDR3 contains 14 residues. Trimming cost V 4 bases and J 2 bases; bases outside gene matches: 3. CDR3 amino acids: CASSSGGSQETQYF. The CDR3 bases are TGTGCCAGCAGCTCAGGGGGCTCTCAAGAGACCCAGTACTTC.

The chain combines TRBV19 with TRBJ1-5; D uncertain. The CDR3 is 15 amino acids. V dropped 7 bases and J dropped 0 bases, with 13 bases sitting between them. Germline values: CDR1 LNHDA, CDR2 SQIVND (reference sequence). CDR3 nucleotides: TGTGCCAGTATTTCAGATGACTTTAGCAATCAGCCCCAGCATTTT. Translated: CASISDDFSNQPQHF.

The chain couples TRBV5-8 to TRBJ1-1; a possible D gene is TRBD1 (6 bases). Germline V gene data show CDR1 as SGHTS and CDR2 as YDEGEE. This CDR3 spans 16 amino acids. V was cut by 0 bases and J by 2 bases, with 14 bases left in between. DNA of the CDR3: TGTGCCAGCAGCTTGGAGGCAGGGGCTCTTAACACTGAAGCTTTCTTT. Its protein product is CASSLEAGALNTEAFF.

V and J are TRBV28 and TRBJ2-3; D unclear. The germline V gene has CDR1 MDHEN and CDR2 SYDVKM. The CDR3 contains 13 residues. The germline V and J ends were trimmed by 7 bases and 5 bases, with 13 bases remaining between them. The CDR3, as DNA: TGTGCCAGCAATGGTTCCGGTGGAGATACGCAGTATTTT. It yields the protein CASNGSGGDTQYF.

The chain employs TRBV27 and TRBJ2-1, with a tentative D call TRBD2 (5 bases). The V gene's germline CDR1 is MNHEY and CDR2 SMNVEV (reference sequence). This CDR3 spans 15 amino acids. V was pared by 0 bases and J by 2 bases, with 8 bases between. The DNA for the CDR3 is TGTGCCAGCAGTTTATCCCGGGAAGCCTACAATGAGCAGTTCTTC. Residues: CASSLSREAYNEQFF.

V usage is TRBV15 and J usage is TRBJ1-5; 9 nucleotides agree with TRBD1. This CDR3 region has 15 residues. CDR1 is LNHNV, CDR2 YYDKDF, per germline (reference sequence). J gave up 0 bases and V 4 bases, and 1 base lay outside the gene matches. The CDR3 sequence is CATSTDRGSNQPQHF. The CDR3, as DNA: TGTGCCACCAGCACGGACAGGGGTAGCAATCAGCCCCAGCATTTT.

The chain is built from TRBV9 and TRBJ2-1; 8 nucleotides align to TRBD2. The CDR3 is 17 amino acids. Germline V gene data show CDR1 as SGDLS and CDR2 as YYNGEE. V shed 1 base and J 2 bases; nucleotides not matched to a gene: 8. The chain's CDR3 is CASSVRASGSTYNEQFF. The CDR3 nucleotides read TGTGCCAGCAGCGTAAGGGCTAGCGGGTCAACCTACAATGAGCAGTTCTTC.

This clone was seen once. The chain is built from TRBV9 and TRBJ1-5; 10 nucleotides align to TRBD1. The CDR3 has 14 amino acids. Trimming removed 4 bases from V and 4 bases from J; junction bases left unmatched: 2. Germline V lookup: CDR1 SGDLS, CDR2 YYNGEE. This CDR3 reads CASSSDRGNQPQHF. In DNA, the CDR3 is TGTGCCAGCAGCTCGGACAGGGGGAATCAGCCCCAGCATTTT.

The chain employs TRBV6-5 and TRBJ2-7; D is unresolved. The CDR3 sequence is 12 residues long. Germline CDR1 MNHEY, CDR2 SVGAGI. The V and J ends lost 6 bases and 2 bases respectively, with 8 bases between them. CDR3 in DNA: TGTGCCAGCAGGGCCGGGCCCTACGAGCAGTACTTC. It encodes CASRAGPYEQYF.

This chain links TRBV7-7 with TRBJ2-3; weak D call: TRBD1 (6 bases). Germline assignment: CDR1 SSHAT and CDR2 FNYEAQ (reference sequence). This CDR3 spans 14 amino acids. V lost 3 bases and J lost 6, with 13 bases in between. DNA for the CDR3: TGTGCCAGCAGCTTGGGCAGGGGAAGTGATACGCAGTATTTT. Its translation is CASSLGRGSDTQYF.

In regard to this clone: A read error may produce the germline difference seen at one junction end. The rearrangement links TRBV9 to TRBJ2-1; perhaps TRBD2 as D (5 bases). CDR1 SGDLS and CDR2 YYNGEE come from the germline V gene. The CDR3 is 11 residues long. DNA for the CDR3: TGTGCCAGCGGCGTCGACTACGAGCAGTTCTTC. Its protein is CASGVDYEQFF.